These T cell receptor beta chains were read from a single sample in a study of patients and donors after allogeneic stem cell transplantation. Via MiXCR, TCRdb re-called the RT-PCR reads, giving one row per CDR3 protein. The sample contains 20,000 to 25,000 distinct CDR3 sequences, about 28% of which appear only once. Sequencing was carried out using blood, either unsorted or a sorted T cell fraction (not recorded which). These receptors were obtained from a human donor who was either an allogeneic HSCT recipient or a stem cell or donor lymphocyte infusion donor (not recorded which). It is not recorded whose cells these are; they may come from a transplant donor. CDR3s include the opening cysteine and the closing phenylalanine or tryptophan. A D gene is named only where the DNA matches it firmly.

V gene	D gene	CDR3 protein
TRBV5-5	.	CASSLNPLGSSGANVLTF
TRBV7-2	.	CASSSLGRGQPQHF
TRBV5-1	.	CASSLAVGAGNTEAFF
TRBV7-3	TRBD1	CASSVSGGRDYGYTF
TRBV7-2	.	CASSFSGLGNQPQHF
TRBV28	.	CASSLPGTLYGYTF
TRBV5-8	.	CASSFLPASGANVLTF
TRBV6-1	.	CASKRTASGNTIYF
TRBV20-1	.	CSARDPGAYEQYF
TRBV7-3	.	CASSRGPHYGYTF
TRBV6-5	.	CASSYGVGVDQPQHF
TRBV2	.	CASTQGNIQYF
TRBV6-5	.	CASRNVARGGTYNEKLFF
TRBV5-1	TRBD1	CASSLGTGMYTEAFF
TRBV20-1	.	CSARVRTTMREQFF
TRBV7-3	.	CASSPMPGRPKRQYF
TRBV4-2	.	CASSQEWVRINEKLFF
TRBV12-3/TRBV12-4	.	CASSLGETQYF
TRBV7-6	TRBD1	CASSFSDRGPYNSPLHF
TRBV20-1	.	CSARRQGDSPLHF
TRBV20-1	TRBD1	CSAAGQPNSPLHF
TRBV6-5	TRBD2	CATQSGGDTQYF
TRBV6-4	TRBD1	CASPRCRGLHQPQHF
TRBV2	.	CASSEWLGDTDTQYF
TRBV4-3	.	CASSPYGTAEKLFF
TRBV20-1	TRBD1	CSARGTGWSMAQPQHF
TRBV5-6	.	CASSLIGGQETQYF
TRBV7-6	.	CASSPRGNTEAFF
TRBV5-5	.	CASSLVVFGNTIYF
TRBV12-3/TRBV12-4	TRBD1	CASSFRQGGGYTF
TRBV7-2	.	CASSLELVGGRETQYF
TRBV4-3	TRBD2	CASSQGPAGGYQETQYF
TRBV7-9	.	CASSLGRLNTEAFF
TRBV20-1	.	CSAFSETTYSYEQYF
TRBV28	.	CVSSSRQNYTF
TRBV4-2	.	CASSQTRGGGDTQYF
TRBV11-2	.	CASSLTGRASDTQYF
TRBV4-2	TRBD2	CASSRNPGLAGGNDEQYF
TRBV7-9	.	CASSLEARVTTEAFF
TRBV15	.	CATSRDSAREDGYTF
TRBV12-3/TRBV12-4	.	CASSLVEGTEAFF
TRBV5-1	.	CASSGEYDEKLFF
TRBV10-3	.	CAISESVGTGELFF
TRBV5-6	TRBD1	CASSSPDRGSGGYTF
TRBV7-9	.	CASSFLDSQPQHF
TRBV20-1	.	CSASGRAPMNTEAFF
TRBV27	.	CASSSPPSSYNSPLHF
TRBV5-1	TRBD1	CASSVNGHGTGRNTIYF
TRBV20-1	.	CSAPEGTGNSPLHF
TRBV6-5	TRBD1	CASSHGTENTEAFF
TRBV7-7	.	CASSLGGAVGLETQYF
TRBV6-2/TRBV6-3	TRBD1	CASSLQGLPYEQYF
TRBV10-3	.	CAISESGGYTGELFF
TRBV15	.	CATSRVGEAEAFF
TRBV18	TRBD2	CASSPISSGGLTDTQYF